This T cell receptor beta chain emerged from a study of shared clonotypes between healthy human individuals. Between the trimmed V and J ends, which lost 1 base and 0 bases, there was a span of 6 bases. The CDR3 is made up of 14 amino acids. Germline CDR1 SGHRS, CDR2 YFSETQ. Profiling relied on immunoSEQ multiplex PCR, and the TCRdb table lists in-frame clones only, not all of them. This repertoire shows approximately 510,000 clones, around 79% found once; its top ten account for under 15%. This clonotype was obtained from a woman between 40 and 55 years old in good health. Some clones in this sample may be carry-over from other donors' samples. This sequence joins TRBV5-1 and TRBJ2-3; unclear D gene. Sequencing was carried out using PBMCs. CDR3 loop: CASSLLGSTDTQYF. In nucleotides, the CDR3 is TGCGCCAGCAGCTTGTTAGGGAGCACAGATACGCAGTATTTT.